This TCR beta chain was retrieved from a study of T cell changes during pregnancy in multiple sclerosis. The length of the CDR3 is 13 residues. Per germline, CDR1 MDHEN and CDR2 SYDVKM. V dropped 8 bases and J dropped 5; count of bases not matched to a gene: 5. This clone was detected a few times. Method: immunoSEQ multiplex PCR; TCRdb's copy keeps in-frame clones and lacks some. The sample lists under 110,000 clones, roughly nine tenths occurring once. This sequence joins TRBV28 and TRBJ1-2; 10 positions match TRBD1. Source: peripheral blood, taken before pregnancy. This TCR came from a female donor with multiple sclerosis, enrolled in a pregnancy study. CDR3 DNA sequence: TGTGCCAGCGGCTGGACAGGGGGATATGGCTACACCTTC. Translation: CASGWTGGYGYTF.